Below, one T cell receptor (beta chain) is given with its context. Its cognate antigen is unknown. This record comes from a study of shared clonotypes between healthy human individuals. For unsorted PBMC, roughly 0.3 ug DNA per replicate equaled roughly 30,000 T cell genomes. Libraries were prepared by immunoSEQ multiplex PCR; TCRdb keeps only in-frame clonotypes and omits some of them. The repertoire includes fewer than 600,000 clones, roughly four fifths of them detected once, and 12% sits in the top ten. There are 13 residues in the CDR3. V lost 8 bases to trimming and J lost 10 bases, with 18 bases between them. Germline V gives CDR1 MGHRA, CDR2 YSYEKL. Study findings and constraints: Depth of sequencing was expected to influence donor clonotype sharing.

There were no recent acute infections or vaccinations among the donors, who were healthy HIV-negative adults. It was tens of millions of PBMCs that unsorted samples used for genomic DNA. The sequence came from a woman between 40 and 50 years old in good health. Some clones in this sample may be carry-over from other donors' samples. The sequencing input was PBMCs. The J gene is TRBJ2-1, the V gene TRBV4-1; TRBD1 or TRBD2 may be the D gene (6 bases each). CDR3 region: CASSGQGTLEQFF. CDR3 bases: TGCGCCAGCTCGGGACAAGGGACTTTAGAGCAGTTCTTC.